Described below is a single TCR beta chain sequence and its context. Antigen: not known. The data stem from a study of PD-L1 blockade in urothelial cancer. Study-level information: Enrolled patients had been treated previously with 0 to 3 chemotherapy regimens. T cells were recovered from blood samples at a median of roughly 150,000.

The assay was immunoSEQ multiplex PCR, and TCRdb's table has in-frame clones only and misses some. This table holds 57,000 or so clones, roughly 82% found once. Study findings and constraints: Pretreatment clonality of the blood TCR repertoire below the median was predictive of superior survival.

Germline loops: CDR1 SGHRS, CDR2 YFSETQ. Unmatched junction bases numbered 6, after V lost 4 bases and J lost 4 bases. The CDR3 extends over 15 amino acids. The V gene is TRBV5-1, the J gene TRBJ1-3; TRBD1 matches 9 bases. Sequencing used PBMCs, obtained around atezolizumab (anti-PD-L1) treatment. This TCR was sampled from a man aged 65 to 79 with urothelial cancer. CDR3 nucleotides: TGCGCCAGCAGCCGGACAGGGGCGCAAGGAAACACCATATATTTT. Its translation: CASSRTGAQGNTIYF.